This T cell receptor (beta chain) appears in the sequencing data of a study of shared clonotypes between healthy human individuals (dated by TCRdb to 2018 to 2021). Some background on the complete study: A couple of women and three men aged 18 to 49 years were included in the cohort. Per donor, three plates each were used for CD4 naive and CD4 memory, two for CD8 naive, and one for CD8 memory. To estimate repertoire size and how much clonotype sharing occurs between individuals, the study deeply sequenced the blood TCR repertoires of five or six healthy adults. Libraries were prepared and TCR repertoires were sequenced by different laboratories using diverse techniques, in order to increase sequencing depth and limit assay-specific biases. Each donor's leukapheresis produced roughly between about 0.8 and 8.9 billion PBMCs.

From its cysteine to its phenylalanine, the CDR3 spans 12 amino acids. Solely the CDR3 DNA is kept, with 36 bases framed from the first base. Trimming at the junction amounts to 4 bases on V and 8 bases on J, and the germline ends lie 9 bases apart. The germline V gene gives CDR1 as SGHTA and CDR2 as FQGNSA. On this clone itself: No antigen is known for it. Base qualities are not at hand, and no much larger clone is one base apart.

Points the paper makes about the study in general: Pairwise subsampling indicated that sequencing depth was expected to affect the degree of clonotype sharing among donors. The genetic and exposure-history diversity represented was limited by the small number of donors. Naive subsets generally had larger estimated clonotype richness than memory subsets. Sampling was restricted to blood, and TCR repertoires in tissue are likely to differ from TCR repertoires in blood. Incomplete sequencing was indicated by rarefaction of sorted-subset datasets, despite the large sequencing depth. Clonotypes shared by all four sorted-subset donors showed higher generation probabilities than non-shared clonotypes. Sharing across four donors was observed for around 5% of naive CD4, over 3% of naive CD8, roughly 2.4% of memory CD4, and roughly 0.43% of memory CD8 clonotypes.

CD8 naive samples were CD45RO-negative cells positively selected for CCR7, giving a CD45RA+CCR7+ population that excluded TemRA cells. The donors were healthy, HIV-negative adults with no recently reported acute infections or vaccinations. All donors were Caucasian adults living in Nashville, Tennessee, USA. Blood was collected by leukapheresis, and PBMCs were isolated by Ficoll-Histopaque density gradient centrifugation and then cryopreserved in liquid nitrogen vapor phase. Analytical flow cytometry was used to check the purity and quantity of each magnetically sorted T cell population. Each sorted fraction had its genomic DNA isolated and then quantified by UV absorbance on a Nanodrop 2000c. Using the deep immunoSEQ assay, multiplex PCR amplified TCR CDR3 regions from genomic DNA. Genomic DNA extracted from each cell subset was distributed evenly over all wells of several immunoSEQ 96-well plates, and each plate served as one replicate. For sorted subsets, each replicate PCR was loaded with about 0.2 ug genomic DNA, equivalent to roughly 30,000 T cell genomes. Purified libraries were measured with a Qubit 3.0 fluorometer, size-checked on a Bioanalyzer 2100, and measured again with the KAPA Library Quantification kit. Every immunoSEQ 96-well plate was sequenced on a dedicated single-read 150-cycle Illumina NextSeq 550 flow cell. Turning to the authors' computational methods: The immunoSEQ output contained only junctional sequences without quality scores, so filtering could not match that applied to full-length reads. To assign V/J genes and CDR3, sequences were annotated against IMGT germline references using PyIR, a Python wrapper for IgBLAST v1.9. Reads were filtered out if the reads had weak V/J assignments (E-value above 1e-6), no CDR3, stop codons, out-of-frame junctions, or ambiguous translated residues. V3J clonotypes were defined by identical inferred V gene, J gene, and CDR3 amino acid sequence. To compute the percentage overlap between repertoires, the number of shared unique clonotypes was divided by the size of the smaller repertoire. RTK rarefaction, the Chao1 estimator, and Recon v2.1 estimates of unobserved clonotypes were used to assess repertoire richness. Generation probabilities were computed with OLGA for all TCRbeta clonotypes obtained by the gDNA method from a handful of donors. Held by TCRdb, this immuneACCESS table contains in-frame sequences only and omits some clones. Under half of the omission traces to an unresolved V gene where checked; the cause of the rest is unknown. D and trimming come from the DNA, and the V and J calls and clone size come from that table. Recorded for this sample are approximately 810,000 clones; around 93% of them occurred a single time. The ten most abundant clones make up about 25% of the sample.

The chain is encoded by TRBV7-2 joined to TRBJ1-3, with no D gene named confidently. Sample: naive CD8+ T cells sorted from blood. According to the study, the label for this sample's cell subset or site signals: CD45RA+CCR7+. This TCR was recovered from a man between 25 and 39 years old in good health. In nucleotides, the sequence is TGTGCCAGCAGCTCCCCAGCCGACACCATATATTTT. Its protein product is CASSSPADTIYF.